Given below is one T cell receptor beta chain in context. Its antigen remains unidentified. The CDR3 runs 13 residues. With 7 bases removed from V and 1 base from J, the gap between germline ends came to 11 bases. Germline V gives CDR1 SQVTM, CDR2 ANQGSEA. This specimen belongs to a study of CD8+CD57+ T cells in acquired aplastic anemia. Study results and limitations: Between patients and controls, CD8+ Simpson's diversity did not vary significantly. About 30 was the count of CD8+ CDR3 sequences that patients shared with controls.

The template for TCR beta VDJ and CDR3 sequence profiling was genomic DNA. From the reads, TCRdb called clonotypes with MiXCR, one entry per CDR3 protein. This sample has 130,000 or so distinct CDR3 sequences; 41% occur once, and the top ten carry under 9%. The specimen was sorted CD4+, CD8+, or CD8+CD57+ T cells (not recorded which) from PBMCs. The receptor was isolated from a human donor in good health, serving as a control. The genes are TRBV29-1 and TRBJ1-5, with D possibly being TRBD1 (5 bases). The CDR3 nucleotides are TGCAGCGCCGTCGGGGGGAGCAATCAGCCCCAGCATTTT. Translated: CSAVGGSNQPQHF.